The 7 T cell receptor beta chains presented below share a single source sample, sequenced in a study of blood T cell repertoires in COVID-19. TCRdb's copy holds only in-frame clones and misses some; the assay was immunoSEQ multiplex PCR. The sample shows about 120,000 clones, 70% to 90% of them seen only once. What was sequenced was peripheral blood. These receptor sequences come from a man aged 40-49 years with acute or convalescent COVID-19.

The chain links TRBV19 to TRBJ1-4; a weak D match, TRBD1 (5 bases). CDR1 is LNHDA and CDR2 is SQIVND in the germline V gene (reference sequence). This CDR3 contains 13 residues. V dropped 7 bases and J dropped 8 bases, with 14 bases sitting between them. The CDR3 region is CASNSQGDEKLFF. CDR3 coding DNA: TGTGCCAGTAATTCTCAGGGTGACGAAAAACTGTTTTTT.

The chain carries TRBV9 and TRBJ2-1; 7 bases match TRBD1. Germline trimming cut 0 bases from V and 5 bases from J; bases unmatched to any gene: 2. The CDR3 sequence is 14 residues long. From germline, CDR1 is SGDLS and CDR2 YYNGEE. The CDR3 sequence is CASSVVGGHNEQFF. Here the CDR3 DNA reads TGTGCCAGCAGCGTAGTAGGGGGCCACAATGAGCAGTTCTTC.

The chain joins TRBV10-3 to TRBJ2-6, with D possibly TRBD2 on 6 matching bases. This CDR3 has 17 amino acids. The germline V and J ends were trimmed by 0 bases and 0 bases, with 9 bases remaining between them. The germline V gene encodes CDR1 ENHRY and CDR2 SYGVKD. The CDR3 loop reads CAISESTGGSGANVLTF. The CDR3 bases are TGTGCCATCAGTGAGTCGACCGGGGGCTCTGGGGCCAACGTCCTGACTTTC.

The chain employs TRBV5-1 and TRBJ2-3; D is perhaps TRBD2 (5 bases). Germline V gene lookup returns CDR1 SGHRS and CDR2 YFSETQ. CDR3 length: 14 amino acids. V lost 4 bases to trimming and J lost 2 bases, with 11 bases between them. The CDR3 nucleotides read TGCGCCAGCAGCGACCGGGGATTCACAGATACGCAGTATTTT. Encoded protein: CASSDRGFTDTQYF.

This chain's CDR3 is CASSTRTSSYNEQFF. The CDR3 nucleotides read TGTGCCAGCAGCACCCGGACTAGCTCCTACAATGAGCAGTTCTTC. This sequence joins TRBV9 and TRBJ2-1, with TRBD2 matching over 7 bases. Germline V CDR1 and CDR2: SGDLS, YYNGEE. The CDR3 length is 15 residues. The ends lost 4 bases at V and 0 bases at J; junction bases unmatched: 4.

This clone was seen once. V is TRBV10-3 and J is TRBJ1-1; TRBD1 might be the D (6 bases). The CDR3 has 15 residues. Germline V gene lookup returns CDR1 ENHRY and CDR2 SYGVKD. Trimming cost V 5 bases and J 5 bases, with 18 bases left between them. CDR3 sequence: CAISTMDSLRTEAFF. The CDR3 nucleotides are TGTGCCATCAGTACCATGGACAGTCTCAGGACTGAAGCTTTCTTT.

The chain joins TRBV7-9 to TRBJ1-2; the match to TRBD1 covers 7 bases. The CDR3 contains 13 residues. Germline trimming cut 5 bases from V and 8 bases from J; bases unmatched to any gene: 8. The germline CDR1 and CDR2 sequences are SEHNR and FQNEAQ (reference sequence). The CDR3: CASSPKTGTGYTF. CDR3 DNA: TGTGCCAGCAGCCCCAAGACAGGGACCGGCTACACCTTC.